The 10 T cell receptor beta chains below were found in one sample sequenced in a study of long-term antiretroviral therapy in people with HIV. Run at survey level, the immunoSEQ assay was version v3.0. This table comes from immunoSEQ multiplex PCR, and its TCRdb copy is limited to in-frame clones, with some not included. The sample shows some 21,000 clones, approximately 76% of them seen only once. The sequencing used unsorted PBMCs, collected approximately 1.8 years before starting antiretroviral therapy. All receptors come from a woman in her 40s with HIV.

The chain joins TRBV2 to TRBJ1-5, with D perhaps TRBD1 (5 bases). Trimming took 8 bases from V and 3 from J, leaving 8 bases between them. Looked up from germline, CDR1 is SNHLY and CDR2 is FYNNEI. The CDR3 loop spans 12 amino acids. The CDR3: CASQGANQPQHF. DNA for the CDR3: TGTGCCAGCCAGGGCGCCAATCAGCCCCAGCATTTT.

This clone was recorded once. The chain links TRBV5-5 to TRBJ1-2, with D hard to call. V shed 1 base and J shed 8 bases, with 6 bases lying between them. Germline CDR1 SGHKS, CDR2 YYEKEE (reference sequence). This CDR3 comprises 11 residues. The CDR3 loop is CASSLTWGYTF. In nucleotides, the CDR3 is TGTGCCAGCAGCTTGACTTGGGGCTACACCTTC. Supplemented by reference TRBV5-5 and TRBJ1-2, the full variable domain reads DAGVTQSPTHLIKTRGQQVTLRCSPISGHKSVSWYQQVLGQGPQFIFQYYEKEERGRGNFPDRFSARQFPNYSSELNVNALLLGDSALYLCASSLTWGYTFGSGTRLTVV.

The rearrangement uses TRBV11-2 and TRBJ2-2; 9 positions match TRBD1. The ends lost 5 bases at V and 3 bases at J; junction bases unmatched: 7. CDR1 is SGHAT and CDR2 is FQNNGV in the germline V gene. The CDR3 has 16 residues. The CDR3 DNA sequence: TGTGCCAGCAGCACGATACAGGGGGCCGACACCGGGGAGCTGTTTTTT. Protein: CASSTIQGADTGELFF. Filled out from reference TRBV11-2 and TRBJ2-2, the complete variable domain reads EAGVAQSPRYKIIEKRQSVAFWCNPISGHATLYWYQQILGQGPKLLIQFQNNGVVDDSQLPKDRFSAERLKGVDSTLKIQPAKLEDSAVYLCASSTIQGADTGELFFGEGSRLTVL.

The chain is built from TRBV7-9 and TRBJ1-5; D is undetermined. This CDR3 is built from 18 residues. CDR1 is SEHNR, CDR2 FQNEAQ, per germline (reference sequence). V was pared by 1 base and J by 0 bases, with 16 bases between. The CDR3 region has the DNA TGTGCCAGCAGCTTAGTACAGACGTTTTGGAATAGCAATCAGCCCCAGCATTTT. Translated: CASSLVQTFWNSNQPQHF.

The chain combines TRBV7-9 with TRBJ2-2; TRBD2 aligns across 13 bases. The CDR3 is 16 amino acids. The J segment lost 5 bases and the V segment lost 5 bases, leaving 5 bases of the junction unmatched. Looked up from germline, CDR1 is SEHNR and CDR2 is FQNEAQ (reference sequence). CDR3 residues: CASSPTTSGGTGELFF. DNA for the CDR3: TGTGCCAGCAGCCCTACGACTAGCGGGGGGACCGGGGAGCTGTTTTTT.

V gene TRBV14 combines with J gene TRBJ2-1; TRBD2 matches at 12 bases. There are 14 residues in the CDR3. Germline V gene lookup returns CDR1 SGHDN and CDR2 FVKESK. V dropped 5 bases and J dropped 10; count of bases not matched to a gene: 6. CDR3 DNA: TGTGCCAGCAGCGACGGACTAGCGGGATGGGAGCAGTTCTTC. This gives the protein CASSDGLAGWEQFF.

The chain carries TRBV5-4 and TRBJ2-3; 11 bases fit TRBD2. V was pared by 6 bases and J by 3 bases, with 9 bases of the junction left unmatched. Looked up from germline, CDR1 is SGHNT and CDR2 is YYREEE (reference sequence). The CDR3 consists of 16 residues. The CDR3 region has the DNA TGTGCCAGCAACGCATTAGCGGGAGGGCATACAGATACGCAGTATTTT. Translation: CASNALAGGHTDTQYF.

This chain links TRBV4-1 with TRBJ1-1, with D unclear. Germline CDR1 reads MGHRA; CDR2 reads YSYEKL. The CDR3 has 18 residues. V lost 1 base and J 1 base, leaving 19 bases between the germline ends. This CDR3 is CASSQATYDRARNTEAFF. The CDR3 region has the DNA TGCGCCAGCAGCCAAGCTACCTACGACCGGGCGAGGAACACTGAAGCTTTCTTT.

A single count supports this clone. The V call is TRBV5-4, the J call TRBJ2-3, with 12 bases identical to TRBD2. Germline lookup yields CDR1 SGHNT and CDR2 YYREEE (reference sequence). V lost 6 bases to trimming and J lost 0 bases; unmatched junction nucleotides: 17. The CDR3 consists of 20 residues. This CDR3 reads CASTPGGLAGGLTSTDTQYF. CDR3 nucleotide sequence: TGTGCCAGCACTCCCGGGGGGCTAGCGGGAGGGCTTACTAGCACAGATACGCAGTATTTT.

This clone turned up a few times. The chain couples TRBV7-2 to TRBJ2-7; 8 bases align to TRBD2. The CDR3 consists of 16 residues. Germline V CDR1 and CDR2: SGHTA, FQGNSA. J was trimmed by 3 bases and V by 3 bases; bases with no gene match: 10. In DNA, the CDR3 is TGTGCCAGCAGCTTTTCGTACGGTCGGGGGGGCTACGAGCAGTACTTC. Protein: CASSFSYGRGGYEQYF. Looking up the rest from reference TRBV7-2 and TRBJ2-7 gives the full variable domain: GAGVSQSPSNKVTEKGKDVELRCDPISGHTALYWYRQSLGQGLEFLIYFQGNSAPDKSGLPSDRFSAERTGGSVSTLTIQRTQQEDSAVYLCASSFSYGRGGYEQYFGPGTRLTVT.